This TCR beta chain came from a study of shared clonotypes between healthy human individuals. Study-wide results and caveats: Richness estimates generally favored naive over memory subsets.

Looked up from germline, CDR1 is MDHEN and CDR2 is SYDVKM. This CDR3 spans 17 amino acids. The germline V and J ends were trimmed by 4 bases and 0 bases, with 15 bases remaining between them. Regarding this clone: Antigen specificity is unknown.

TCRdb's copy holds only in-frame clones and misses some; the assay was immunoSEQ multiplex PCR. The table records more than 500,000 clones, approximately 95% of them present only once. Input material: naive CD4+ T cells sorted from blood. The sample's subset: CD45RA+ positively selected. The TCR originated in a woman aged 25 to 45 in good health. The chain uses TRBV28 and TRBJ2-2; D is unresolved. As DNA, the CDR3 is TGTGCCAGCAGTTCCCACGGCGTTAGGGCGAACACCGGGGAGCTGTTTTTT. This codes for CASSSHGVRANTGELFF.